The TCR beta chain under discussion was sequenced for a study of beta chain features in type 1 diabetes. In the study overall: The number of sorted cells examined across all samples was fewer than 110,000,000.

One heparinised draw of blood, averaging about 110 mL, came from each donor. Without exception, sorted populations had purity beyond 95%. Concerning this clone itself: What it binds is not known.

General study results and limits: Among patients, naive, central memory and Treg TCRB repertoires appeared more similar than among healthy donors. Among all four CD4+ subsets, Type 1 diabetes patients had TCRB CDR3s that were moderately but significantly shorter.

Trimming removed 5 bases at V and 6 bases at J, with 14 bases between. This CDR3 is built from 14 residues. Germline CDR1 LNHDA, CDR2 SQIVND (reference sequence). The isolated RNA, all of it, was reverse transcribed, so expressed TCRB transcripts were what got sequenced. This table comes from immunoSEQ multiplex PCR, and its TCRdb copy is limited to in-frame clones, with some not included. The sample consists of about 660,000 clones, around 15% of them appearing once. The clonotype comes from a man younger than 30 with type 1 diabetes. Sequenced input: naive CD4+ T cells from blood. The chain employs TRBV19 and TRBJ1-5; maybe TRBD1 (6 bases). CDR3 coding DNA: TGTGCCAGTAGTCAGACAGGACGTACTCAGCCCCAGCATTTT. Encoded protein: CASSQTGRTQPQHF.